Below, one T cell receptor beta chain is given with its context. The germline CDR1 and CDR2 sequences are SNHLY and FYNNEI. V lost 7 bases, J lost 4 bases, and 19 bases lay in between. The CDR3 has 16 residues. Repertoires were generated with immunoSEQ multiplex PCR, while TCRdb's copy carries only in-frame clones and drops some. Of 110,000 to 150,000 clones in the sample, 80% to 90% were seen once. The sample belongs to a study of control samples from healthy donors and cancer patients. The clonotype comes from a woman under 40 in good health. The genes are TRBV2 and TRBJ1-4; D is uncertain. The sample consisted of blood. CDR3 nucleotide sequence: TGTGCCAGCAACTATTACCTCCGGGATCTTAATGAAAAACTGTTTTTT. It codes for CASNYYLRDLNEKLFF.